This T cell receptor beta chain was sequenced for a study of neurological immune-mediated disorders. Study-level results: The absence of any CDR3 amino acid sequence shared by expanded clones across subjects suggests that repertoires were private in all groups. With the multiple sclerosis repertoire cluster, none of the clinical or MRI features showed an association. Patients with HTLV-1-associated myelopathy showed the most TCR clonal expansion. Those with multiple sclerosis showed the least, falling below healthy controls.

Synthesis of cDNA used 5'RACE (with 10-nucleotide random UMIs). TCRdb processed the 5' RACE reads anew with MiXCR; each CDR3 protein has one entry. Here the sample spans about 55,000 distinct CDR3 sequences, more than 3% being singletons. Trimming took 5 bases from V and 8 from J; bases not matched to a gene: 10. The CDR3 contains 14 residues. Germline loops: CDR1 KGHDR, CDR2 SFDVKD. At least ten counts were recorded for this clonotype. Its antigen is not identified. The sequenced sample was CD4+ T cells from blood. This TCR was sampled from a woman between 40 and 55 years old with multiple sclerosis. The chain recombines TRBV24-1 with TRBJ1-2, with 7 bases aligning to TRBD1. The chain's CDR3 is CATSGAGGMEGYTF. CDR3 nucleotide sequence: TGTGCCACCAGTGGGGCAGGGGGGATGGAAGGCTACACCTTC.